A selection of T cell receptor beta chains follows, all from one sample in a study of T cells expressing NK-cell markers. TCRdb re-called the 5' RACE reads and gives one entry per CDR3 protein, without DNA. The sample totals under 600,000 distinct CDR3 sequences. The material sequenced was blood T cells: a sorted CD56 or NKG2C T cell subset, CD4+ or CD8+ T cells, or bulk PBMC T cells (not recorded which). Receptors were obtained from a woman aged 45 to 65 in good health. Each CDR3 is given with its conserved first and last residue.

cdr3_aa: CSGEGGGTEAFF; j_call: TRBJ1-1; v_call: TRBV20-1
cdr3_aa: CASSLGGAVDTGELFF; j_call: TRBJ2-2; v_call: TRBV7-7
cdr3_aa: CASSSAGATGELFF; j_call: TRBJ2-2; v_call: TRBV7-9
cdr3_aa: CASSLEGLAGIRDEQFF; j_call: TRBJ2-1; v_call: TRBV7-2
cdr3_aa: CATSDLRGADTQYF; j_call: TRBJ2-3; v_call: TRBV24-1
cdr3_aa: CASSLTGVGETEAFF; j_call: TRBJ1-1; v_call: TRBV12-3/TRBV12-4
cdr3_aa: CASSQRTSGLHNEQFF; j_call: TRBJ2-1; v_call: TRBV3-1
cdr3_aa: CASSHAGTGSNYGYTF; j_call: TRBJ1-2; v_call: TRBV4-1
cdr3_aa: CASTRDSTNTGELFF; j_call: TRBJ2-2; v_call: TRBV7-9
cdr3_aa: CASSLKEYRTTDTQYF; j_call: TRBJ2-3; v_call: TRBV5-6
cdr3_aa: CASSFLLQGGDGYTF; j_call: TRBJ1-2; v_call: TRBV12-3/TRBV12-4
cdr3_aa: CASSPRGGSQPQHF; j_call: TRBJ1-5; v_call: TRBV7-2
cdr3_aa: CASSSLPGRGAYSGNTIYF; j_call: TRBJ1-3; v_call: TRBV7-8
cdr3_aa: CSAAKYSNQPQHF; j_call: TRBJ1-5; v_call: TRBV20-1
cdr3_aa: CASRWALTNEKLFF; j_call: TRBJ1-4; v_call: TRBV5-1
cdr3_aa: CASRGGQVVGANVLTF; j_call: TRBJ2-6; v_call: TRBV7-8
cdr3_aa: CASSFPGTGTEQYF; j_call: TRBJ2-7; v_call: TRBV7-8
cdr3_aa: CASSLGMAASTDTQYF; j_call: TRBJ2-3; v_call: TRBV11-2
cdr3_aa: CASSLRGLAGNTGELFF; j_call: TRBJ2-2; v_call: TRBV11-2
cdr3_aa: CASSLMEERSYEQYF; j_call: TRBJ2-7; v_call: TRBV5-1
cdr3_aa: CASSAIGGTDTQYF; j_call: TRBJ2-3; v_call: TRBV6-5
cdr3_aa: CASSASSGSPRGELFF; j_call: TRBJ2-2; v_call: TRBV9
cdr3_aa: CSARADRDTEAFF; j_call: TRBJ1-1; v_call: TRBV20-1
cdr3_aa: CASSPLNLETQYF; j_call: TRBJ2-5; v_call: TRBV18
cdr3_aa: CASSFGVGELFF; j_call: TRBJ2-2; v_call: TRBV12-3/TRBV12-4
cdr3_aa: CASSQSSGGLEETQYF; j_call: TRBJ2-5; v_call: TRBV5-1
cdr3_aa: CASRRTGGLTDTQYF; j_call: TRBJ2-3; v_call: TRBV6-5